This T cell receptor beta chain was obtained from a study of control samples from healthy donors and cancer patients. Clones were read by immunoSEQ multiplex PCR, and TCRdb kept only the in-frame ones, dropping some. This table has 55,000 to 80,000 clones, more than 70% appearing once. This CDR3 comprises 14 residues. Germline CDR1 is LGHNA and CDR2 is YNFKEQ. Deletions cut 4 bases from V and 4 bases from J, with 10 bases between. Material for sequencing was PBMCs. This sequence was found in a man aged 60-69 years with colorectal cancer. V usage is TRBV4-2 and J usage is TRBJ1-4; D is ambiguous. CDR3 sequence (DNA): TGTGCCAGCAGCCCCAGAGATCTTAATGAAAAACTGTTTTTT. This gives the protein CASSPRDLNEKLFF.